The 17 T cell receptor beta chains listed next were all sequenced from one sample in a study of blood T cells in healthy people across ages. The second PCR ran roughly 6 to 11 cycles with a sample-barcoded 5' primer and J-beta primers. Each CDR3 protein gets one entry after TCRdb re-called the 5' RACE reads with MiXCR. The sample has about 970,000 distinct CDR3 sequences, roughly half seen once. Sample: blood. The source of these receptors is a woman aged 55 to 70 in good health.

The chain uses TRBV28 and TRBJ2-6, with TRBD1 identical over 8 bases. The CDR3 extends over 16 amino acids. The V and J ends lost 6 bases and 3 bases, in that order; junction bases with no gene match: 7. The germline V gene encodes CDR1 MDHEN and CDR2 SYDVKM. This CDR3 is CASRLTGGVGANVLTF. The CDR3, as DNA: TGTGCCAGCAGGCTAACAGGGGGAGTTGGGGCCAACGTCCTGACTTTC. The full variable domain, rest sourced from reference TRBV28 and TRBJ2-6, is DVKVTQSSRYLVKRTGEKVFLECVQDMDHENMFWYRQDPGLGLRLIYFSYDVKMKEKGDIPEGYSVSREKKERFSLILESASTNQTSMYLCASRLTGGVGANVLTFGAGSRLTVL.

The chain combines TRBV29-1 with TRBJ2-1; 8 nucleotides align to TRBD1. Per germline, CDR1 SQVTM and CDR2 ANQGSEA. V lost 6 bases to trimming and J lost 2 bases; unmatched junction nucleotides: 6. This CDR3 region has 14 residues. This CDR3 is CSVPGQGTYNEQFF. CDR3 bases: TGCAGCGTCCCTGGACAGGGCACCTACAATGAGCAGTTCTTC.

For this clonotype: A read error may produce the germline difference seen at one junction end. The rearrangement uses TRBV13 and TRBJ2-7; tentatively, D is TRBD2 (5 bases). CDR1 and CDR2 from the germline V gene are PRHDT and FYEKMQ (reference sequence). CDR3 length: 15 amino acids. The CDR3 reads CASSIRTGRAHEQYF. The CDR3 DNA reads as TGTGCTAGCAGCATTAGGACTGGCCGGGCCCACGAGCAGTACTTC.

The chain combines TRBV28 with TRBJ1-2, with D hard to call. CDR3 length: 12 amino acids. CDR1 is MDHEN and CDR2 is SYDVKM in the germline V gene. With 4 bases removed from V and 4 bases from J, the gap between germline ends came to 7 bases. DNA for the CDR3: TGTGCCAGCAGTTCGGATGCCTATGGCTACACCTTC. Its protein is CASSSDAYGYTF.

The chain combines TRBV27 with TRBJ1-1; D is undetermined. The CDR3 contains 14 residues. Deletions cut 8 bases from V and 1 base from J, with 14 bases between. The germline V gene has CDR1 MNHEY and CDR2 SMNVEV (reference sequence). Here the CDR3 reads CASRSAHSNTEAFF. The CDR3 DNA follows: TGTGCCAGCCGCTCGGCCCACTCGAACACTGAAGCTTTCTTT.

On this clonotype: Relative to the germline gene, one junction end is altered; a read error may explain this. The J gene is TRBJ2-7, the V gene TRBV6-5; tentatively, D is TRBD2 (5 bases). This CDR3 comprises 15 residues. Germline loops: CDR1 MNHEY, CDR2 SVGAGI. CDR3 region: CASSYSRAGSYEQYF. The DNA for the CDR3 is TGCGCCAGCAGTTACTCGCGGGCAGGCTCCTACGAGCAGTACTTC.

This clonotype is a singleton in its sample. The rearrangement joins TRBV7-9 to TRBJ2-5; TRBD1 aligns across 7 bases. Germline CDR1 reads SEHNR; CDR2 reads FQNEAQ (reference sequence). Unmatched junction bases numbered 16, after V lost 5 bases and J lost 13 bases. This CDR3 has 14 residues. The CDR3: CASSPDHTTGARYF. DNA for the CDR3: TGTGCCAGCAGCCCCGACCACACAACAGGGGCCAGGTACTTC.

This chain joins TRBV28 and TRBJ2-6; tentative D call: TRBD2 (7 bases). V lost 1 base and J 5 bases, leaving 9 bases between the germline ends. Germline-derived CDR1 and CDR2 are MDHEN and SYDVKM. This CDR3 contains 15 residues. The CDR3 is CASSLSGGWANVLTF. Written as DNA, the CDR3 is TGTGCCAGCAGTTTATCGGGGGGCTGGGCCAACGTCCTGACTTTC. Drawing the rest from reference TRBV28 and TRBJ2-6, the complete variable domain is DVKVTQSSRYLVKRTGEKVFLECVQDMDHENMFWYRQDPGLGLRLIYFSYDVKMKEKGDIPEGYSVSREKKERFSLILESASTNQTSMYLCASSLSGGWANVLTFGAGSRLTVL.

This clonotype was seen only a few times. The chain recombines TRBV19 with TRBJ1-1, with 9 positions matching TRBD1. CDR1 is LNHDA, CDR2 SQIVND, per germline (reference sequence). Germline trimming cut 6 bases from V and 5 bases from J; bases unmatched to any gene: 7. The length of the CDR3 is 14 residues. The CDR3 region is CASSPDRGGTEAFF. In DNA form, the CDR3 reads TGTGCCAGTAGCCCGGACAGGGGAGGAACTGAAGCTTTCTTT.

This clonotype was recorded many times. The chain links TRBV29-1 to TRBJ2-5; D not certain. Looked up from germline, CDR1 is SQVTM and CDR2 is ANQGSEA. With 3 bases removed from V and 0 bases from J, the gap between germline ends came to 5 bases. This CDR3 contains 12 residues. CDR3 sequence (DNA): TGCAGCGTTGAGCAGAACCAAGAGACCCAGTACTTC. Translated: CSVEQNQETQYF.

The chain employs TRBV4-1 and TRBJ2-7; tentatively, D is TRBD2 (5 bases). The CDR3 totals 15 residues. From germline, CDR1 is MGHRA and CDR2 YSYEKL. The germline V and J ends were trimmed by 2 bases and 0 bases, with 11 bases remaining between them. CDR3 region: CASSQSSWSSYEQYF. The CDR3 nucleotides read TGCGCCAGCAGCCAATCTAGCTGGAGCTCCTACGAGCAGTACTTC.

The J gene is TRBJ2-3, the V gene TRBV28; 12 bases agree with TRBD2. The germline gives CDR1 MDHEN, CDR2 SYDVKM. The CDR3 sequence is 18 residues long. The J segment lost 2 bases and the V segment lost 6 bases, leaving 12 bases of the junction unmatched. The CDR3 DNA sequence: TGTGCCAGCAGCAAAGCTAGCGGGAGGGCCTTGGTCACAGATACGCAGTATTTT. This encodes CASSKASGRALVTDTQYF.

The chain joins TRBV9 to TRBJ2-4; D possibly corresponds to TRBD1 (6 bases). The end of the DNA aligns better with TRBJ2-7, so the J call may be wrong. The germline gives CDR1 SGDLS, CDR2 YYNGEE. The length of the CDR3 is 21 residues. The CDR3 region has the DNA TGTGCCAGCAGCGTAGGAGCTGCTAGGGGTAGATCGGCAGGGGCACAGTACGAGCAGTACTTC. Translated: CASSVGAARGRSAGAQYEQYF.

The sample holds a few counts of this clonotype. The chain couples TRBV10-3 to TRBJ2-5; no reliable D call. Germline CDR1 reads ENHRY; CDR2 reads SYGVKD. V lost 0 bases, J lost 5 bases, and 16 bases lay in between. This CDR3 comprises 16 residues. CDR3 protein: CAISESQRKGVETQYF. In DNA form, the CDR3 reads TGTGCCATCAGTGAGTCGCAGCGTAAGGGTGTTGAGACCCAGTACTTC.

This clonotype has a handful of counts. In DNA, the CDR3 is TGTGCCAGCAGCATCGGGACTAGCGGGAGTTGGAGCACAGATACGCAGTATTTT. Its translation is CASSIGTSGSWSTDTQYF. This chain links TRBV9 with TRBJ2-3, with 14 bases lining up with TRBD2. J lost 0 bases, V lost 4 bases, and 7 bases had no gene match. The germline gives CDR1 SGDLS, CDR2 YYNGEE. CDR3 size: 18 residues. The entire variable domain, with the rest obtained from reference TRBV9 and TRBJ2-3, is as follows: DSGVTQTPKHLITATGQRVTLRCSPRSGDLSVYWYQQSLDQGLQFLIQYYNGEERAKGNILERFSAQQFPDLHSELNLSSLELGDSALYFCASSIGTSGSWSTDTQYFGPGTRLTVL.

The gene calls are TRBV28 and TRBJ2-4; D might be TRBD1 or TRBD2, each matching 5 bases. V lost 4 bases, J lost 3 bases, and 16 bases lay in between. The length of the CDR3 is 16 residues. The germline V gene has CDR1 MDHEN and CDR2 SYDVKM. The CDR3 DNA reads TGTGCCAGCAGTTCCGGGACCCTCCTCGGCAAAAACATTCAGTACTTC. Its protein is CASSSGTLLGKNIQYF.

The chain has TRBV3-1 and TRBJ2-4; TRBD2 matches 8 bases. The last part of the DNA fits TRBJ2-7 better; the J call may be wrong. Looked up from germline, CDR1 is LGHDT and CDR2 is YNNKEL (reference sequence). The CDR3 is 16 residues long. The CDR3 DNA sequence: TGTGCCAGCAGCCCAGGTTGGGGAGCGGGAGTCCCCGAGCAGTACTTC. This sequence encodes CASSPGWGAGVPEQYF.